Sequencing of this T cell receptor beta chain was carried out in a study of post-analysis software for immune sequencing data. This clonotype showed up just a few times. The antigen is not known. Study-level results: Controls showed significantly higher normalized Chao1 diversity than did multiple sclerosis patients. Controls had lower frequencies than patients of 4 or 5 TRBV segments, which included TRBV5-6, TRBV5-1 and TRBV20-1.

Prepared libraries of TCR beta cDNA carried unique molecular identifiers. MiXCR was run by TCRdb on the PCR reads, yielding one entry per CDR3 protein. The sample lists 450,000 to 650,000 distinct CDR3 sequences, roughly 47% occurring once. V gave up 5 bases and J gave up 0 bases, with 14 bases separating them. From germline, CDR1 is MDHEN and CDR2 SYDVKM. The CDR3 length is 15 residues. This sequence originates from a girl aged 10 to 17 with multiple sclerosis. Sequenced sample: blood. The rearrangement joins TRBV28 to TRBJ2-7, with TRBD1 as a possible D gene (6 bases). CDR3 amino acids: CASSGTSLGSYEQYF. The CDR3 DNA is TGTGCCAGCAGTGGGACATCCCTTGGCTCCTACGAGCAGTACTTC.